Each of the 16 T cell receptor beta chains below was sequenced from the same sample in a study of CD8 T cells in Susac syndrome. It was with random hexamers that roughly 0.5 to 1 ug RNA was reverse transcribed. A single record per CDR3 protein comes from TCRdb applying MiXCR to the immunoSEQ multiplex PCR reads. Of tens of thousands of distinct CDR3 sequences detected, 94% appear once; the ten largest clones hold approximately 0.92%. The sequencing sample was made of CD8+ T cells from PBMCs. The receptor set was obtained from a human donor with Susac syndrome.

This chain uses TRBV14 with TRBJ2-1; 7 positions match TRBD1. The CDR3 runs to 17 residues. V trimming: 0 bases; J trimming: 7 bases; junction bases outside the gene matches: 12. Germline CDR1 reads SGHDN; CDR2 reads FVKESK. CDR3 sequence reads: CASSQETVRGPENEQFF. CDR3 sequence (DNA): TGTGCCAGCAGCCAAGAGACGGTAAGGGGGCCGGAAAATGAGCAGTTCTTC. The full variable domain, rest sourced from reference TRBV14 and TRBJ2-1, is EAGVTQFPSHSVIEKGQTVTLRCDPISGHDNLYWYRRVMGKEIKFLLHFVKESKQDESGMPNNRFLAERTGGTYSTLKVQPAELEDSGVYFCASSQETVRGPENEQFFGPGTRLTVL.

The chain uses TRBV25-1 and TRBJ2-3; no clear D gene. Germline V CDR1 and CDR2: MGHDK, SYGVNS. The CDR3 covers 11 residues. Trimming removed 2 bases from V and 10 bases from J, with 7 bases in between. CDR3 in amino acids: CASSEVGAQYF. DNA of the CDR3: TGTGCCAGCAGTGAAGTAGGTGCGCAGTATTTT.

The chain couples TRBV27 to TRBJ2-7; D is ambiguous. V lost 2 bases to trimming and J lost 3 bases, with 8 bases between them. The CDR3 covers 13 residues. Germline CDR1 MNHEY, CDR2 SMNVEV (reference sequence). The CDR3 spells CASSLRHHYEQYF. CDR3 DNA: TGTGCCAGCAGTTTACGCCACCACTACGAGCAGTACTTC.

This rearrangement joins TRBV6-2 or TRBV6-3 to TRBJ2-7; possibly TRBD1 for D (6 bases). CDR1 is MNHEY, CDR2 SVGEGT, per germline. The CDR3 consists of 14 residues. Trimming pared 6 bases from V and 2 bases from J, leaving 14 bases between. The chain's CDR3 is CASSRAGTPYEQYF. Here the CDR3 DNA reads TGTGCCAGCAGCCGAGCCGGGACACCCTACGAGCAGTACTTC.

This clonotype was seen a single time. The chain couples TRBV5-6 to TRBJ2-2; the D is unclear. Germline CDR1 and CDR2: SGHDT and YYEEEE. The CDR3 sequence is 15 residues long. V was trimmed by 2 bases and J by 3 bases, leaving 11 bases between them. In DNA form, the CDR3 reads TGTGCCAGCAGCTTTTGGCTAGACGACACCGGGGAGCTGTTTTTT. This gives the protein CASSFWLDDTGELFF.

This chain connects TRBV21-1 to TRBJ2-2; the D call of TRBD1 is as the table states it, not checked on the DNA. TRBV21-1 counts as a pseudogene. The CDR3 covers 16 residues. The CDR3, as DNA: TGTGCCAGCAGCGGACAGGGCGCGTGGGGCACCGGGGAGCTGTTTTTT. Protein sequence: CASSGQGAWGTGELFF.

This clonotype was seen just once. This chain joins TRBV11-1 and TRBJ2-1; 11 bases align to TRBD2. J lost 3 bases, V lost 4 bases, and 5 bases had no gene match. CDR1 and CDR2 (germline): SGHAT, FQDESV (reference sequence). CDR3 length equals 16 residues. The CDR3 coding sequence is TGTGCCAGCAGCTCAATTGGACTAGCGGGCTACAATGAGCAGTTCTTC. It codes for CASSSIGLAGYNEQFF.

This chain links TRBV5-6 with TRBJ2-1; D gene uncertain. From germline, CDR1 is SGHDT and CDR2 YYEEEE. The CDR3 covers 14 residues. V lost 0 bases and J lost 4, with 8 bases in between. The CDR3 sequence: CASSLVAIYNEQFF. CDR3 DNA: TGTGCCAGCAGCTTGGTCGCGATTTACAATGAGCAGTTCTTC.

This clonotype has a single count. The gene calls are TRBV6-5 and TRBJ2-5, with TRBD1 matching over 8 bases. The junction had 8 bases not matched to a gene; V was cut back by 6 bases and J by 2 bases. The germline gives CDR1 MNHEY, CDR2 SVGAGI. This CDR3 is built from 15 residues. CDR3 sequence reads: CASSDRDRSQETQYF. As DNA, the CDR3 is TGTGCCAGCAGCGATAGGGACAGGTCGCAAGAGACCCAGTACTTC.

V is TRBV5-1 and J is TRBJ2-7; 10 bases agree with TRBD1. Germline-derived CDR1 and CDR2 are SGHRS and YFSETQ. The length of the CDR3 is 17 residues. V was clipped by 5 bases and J by 5 bases; unmatched bases: 16. CDR3 protein: CASRPLTGTGAPDEQYF. The DNA for the CDR3 is TGCGCCAGCAGGCCCCTTACAGGGACAGGGGCTCCAGACGAGCAGTACTTC.

The V gene is TRBV12-3 or TRBV12-4, the J gene TRBJ2-2, with D maybe TRBD2 (5 bases). Trimming pared 4 bases from V and 4 bases from J, leaving 10 bases between. The CDR3 covers 14 residues. CDR3 DNA sequence: TGTGCCAGCAGTTCCTATAGCGCCACCGGGGAGCTGTTTTTT. Translated: CASSSYSATGELFF.

This chain connects TRBV27 to TRBJ1-5; 11 positions agree with TRBD1. The CDR3 totals 15 residues. J gave up 6 bases and V 6 bases, and 7 bases lay outside the gene matches. Looked up from germline, CDR1 is MNHEY and CDR2 is SMNVEV (reference sequence). The CDR3 DNA follows: TGTGCCAGCAGCCCGGGACAGGGGGGGCGTCAGCCCCAGCATTTT. As protein: CASSPGQGGRQPQHF.

The chain combines TRBV2 with TRBJ1-5; D is possibly TRBD1 (5 bases). Trimming removed 7 bases at V and 2 bases at J, with 15 bases between. This CDR3 is 15 amino acids long. Germline assignment: CDR1 SNHLY and CDR2 FYNNEI. In DNA, the CDR3 is TGTGCCAGCACCGCCCAGACGGGGGGCAATCAGCCCCAGCATTTT. Translating gives CASTAQTGGNQPQHF.

V is TRBV4-2 and J is TRBJ1-2, with TRBD1 identical over 7 bases. The CDR3 is made up of 13 amino acids. Germline loops: CDR1 LGHNA, CDR2 YNFKEQ. J lost 6 bases, V lost 1 base, and 2 bases had no gene match. The CDR3 DNA follows: TGTGCCAGCAGCCAAGGAGGGGGCGATGGCTACACCTTC. It is translated as CASSQGGGDGYTF.

The chain combines TRBV7-9 with TRBJ2-1, with D possibly being TRBD1 or TRBD2 (5 bases each). This CDR3 region has 16 residues. Germline V CDR1 and CDR2: SEHNR, FQNEAQ (reference sequence). The V gene lost 1 base and the J gene lost 3 bases, with 13 bases spanning the gap. The CDR3 region is CASSLGGASSYNEQFF. The CDR3 DNA reads TGTGCCAGCAGCTTAGGAGGGGCGAGTAGCTACAATGAGCAGTTCTTC.

This chain connects TRBV6-6 to TRBJ1-6, with 8 bases lining up with TRBD1. The V gene end was trimmed by 8 bases and the J gene end by 14 bases; junction bases not matched to a gene: 20. Germline loops: CDR1 MNHNY, CDR2 SVGAGI (reference sequence). CDR3 length: 16 residues. The CDR3 is CASLNPTGEVPWALHF. As DNA, the CDR3 is TGTGCCAGCCTTAACCCGACAGGGGAAGTCCCTTGGGCCCTCCACTTT.